This entry lists 22 T cell receptor beta chains sequenced from one sample in a study of shared clonotypes between healthy human individuals. The protocol was immunoSEQ multiplex PCR, while the TCRdb copy is restricted to in-frame clones and leaves out a portion. The table has a few hundred thousand clones, 96% seen once. Input material: memory CD8+ T cells sorted from blood. Subset meaning: CD45RO+ cells pooled with CCR7-negative TemRA cells. All receptors derive from a man aged 25 to 40 in good health.

The rearrangement uses TRBV10-2 and TRBJ2-7; maybe TRBD1 (6 bases). The V end was cut by 7 bases, the J end by 3 bases, with 19 bases between. The germline gives CDR1 WSHSY, CDR2 SAAADI. The CDR3 extends over 15 amino acids. The CDR3 sequence: CASTETGTPNYEQYF. DNA of the CDR3: TGCGCCAGCACCGAGACCGGGACACCGAACTACGAGCAGTACTTC.

The chain is built from TRBV5-1 and TRBJ1-1; 7 bases agree with TRBD1. The CDR3 is made up of 13 amino acids. The V gene end was trimmed by 2 bases and the J gene end by 4 bases; junction bases not matched to a gene: 2. In germline, CDR1 is SGHRS, CDR2 YFSETQ. CDR3 sequence (DNA): TGCGCCAGCAGCTTCGGACAGGCCACTGAAGCTTTCTTT. The encoded protein is CASSFGQATEAFF.

A word on this clone: The identical CDR3 is also encoded by other nucleotide sequences in the sample. In DNA, the CDR3 is TGCAGTGCTGCAGGAGGCTACACCTTC. This codes for CSAAGGYTF. The chain recombines TRBV20-1 with TRBJ1-2; D remains ambiguous. Looked up from germline, CDR1 is DFQATT and CDR2 is SNEGSKA (reference sequence). The CDR3 is made up of 9 amino acids. Trimming removed 5 bases from V and 8 bases from J, with 6 bases in between.

The chain recombines TRBV6-5 with TRBJ1-2; 9 positions agree with TRBD1. With V trimmed by 6 bases and J by 8 bases, 10 bases remained unmatched. CDR3 length: 14 residues. Germline CDR1 reads MNHEY; CDR2 reads SVGAGI. DNA of the CDR3: TGTGCCAGCAGCCCCGGGACAGGGATTTGGGGCTACACCTTC. This encodes CASSPGTGIWGYTF.

The CDR3 nucleotides are TGTGCCAGCAGTCCTGGACTAGAGTGGTGGCAAGAGACCCAGTACTTC. Translating it yields CASSPGLEWWQETQYF. The V call is TRBV27, the J call TRBJ2-5; 7 bases are shared with TRBD2. Per germline, CDR1 MNHEY and CDR2 SMNVEV (reference sequence). The CDR3 is 16 residues long. The J segment lost 2 bases and the V segment lost 5 bases, leaving 11 bases of the junction unmatched.

This chain joins TRBV28 and TRBJ1-2; the D gene is possibly TRBD1 (6 bases). Looked up from germline, CDR1 is MDHEN and CDR2 is SYDVKM. The CDR3 sequence is 16 residues long. V lost 2 bases to trimming and J lost 2 bases, with 15 bases between them. The CDR3 region is CASSLLLGGPNYGYTF. The DNA of the CDR3 is TGTGCCAGCAGTTTACTCCTTGGGGGCCCCAACTATGGCTACACCTTC.

V is TRBV6-5 and J is TRBJ2-7; perhaps TRBD2 as D (5 bases). CDR3 size: 11 residues. V dropped 5 bases and J dropped 6 bases, with 8 bases sitting between them. CDR1 is MNHEY, CDR2 SVGAGI, per germline. The CDR3 is CASSEGLEQYF. Written as DNA, the CDR3 is TGTGCCAGCAGTGAGGGCCTCGAGCAGTACTTC.

The chain joins TRBV1 to TRBJ2-3; whether TRBD2, the table's D call, matches the DNA was not checked. TRBV1 is a pseudogene segment. This CDR3 has 20 amino acids. The CDR3 coding sequence is TGCACCAGCAGCCAAGATCGTCTAGCGGGAGGGCCCAGGGCAACAGATACGCAGTATTTT. Protein: CTSSQDRLAGGPRATDTQYF.

This chain connects TRBV11-1 to TRBJ2-3; 8 bases match TRBD1. Germline CDR1 and CDR2: SGHAT and FQDESV (reference sequence). The CDR3 is 15 residues long. The junction had 8 bases not matched to a gene; V was cut back by 4 bases and J by 5 bases. CDR3 protein: CASSSGTGFRDTQYF. The CDR3 region has the DNA TGTGCCAGCAGCTCCGGGACAGGTTTTAGAGATACGCAGTATTTT.

The chain has TRBV7-9 and TRBJ2-5; D assignment may be TRBD1 or TRBD2 (5 bases each). V lost 3 bases, J lost 1 base, and 9 bases lay in between. Germline loops: CDR1 SEHNR, CDR2 FQNEAQ (reference sequence). The CDR3 is 14 amino acids. The CDR3 bases are TGTGCCAGCAGCTTCCGAGGGGTCCAAGAGACCCAGTACTTC. It specifies CASSFRGVQETQYF.

The chain employs TRBV4-2 and TRBJ1-5; D is possibly TRBD1 (6 bases). The germline V gene has CDR1 LGHNA and CDR2 YNFKEQ. This CDR3 comprises 14 residues. The V end lost 0 bases, the J end lost 5 bases, and 8 bases lay between the germline ends. As DNA, the CDR3 is TGTGCCAGCAGCCAAGATCCAGGGGATCAGCCCCAGCATTTT. Translation gives CASSQDPGDQPQHF.

The gene calls are TRBV23-1 and TRBJ2-2, with 9 nucleotides matching TRBD1. TRBV23-1 is an ORF for which the function is uncertain. The CDR3 sequence is 18 residues long. V trimming: 5 bases; J trimming: 0 bases; junction bases outside the gene matches: 10. The CDR3 loop reads CASSITGGRPPNTGELFF. CDR3 DNA: TGCGCCAGCAGTATTACAGGGGGCCGGCCCCCGAACACCGGGGAGCTGTTTTTT.

This chain connects TRBV29-1 to TRBJ2-1; TRBD2 aligns across 14 bases. V was pared by 4 bases and J by 9 bases, with 2 bases of the junction left unmatched. This CDR3 is 13 amino acids long. CDR1 and CDR2 (germline): SQVTM, ANQGSEA. DNA for the CDR3: TGCAGCGTTGGAGGACTAGCGGGAGGTGAGCAGTTCTTC. Translated, it gives CSVGGLAGGEQFF.

V and J are TRBV28 and TRBJ1-2; tentative D call: TRBD1 (5 bases). Germline V CDR1 and CDR2: MDHEN, SYDVKM. V was cut by 6 bases and J by 6 bases, with 11 bases left in between. The CDR3 sequence is 12 residues long. The CDR3 DNA reads as TGTGCCAGCAGCTGGAGGGGAGATGGCTACACCTTC. Protein sequence: CASSWRGDGYTF.

The chain carries TRBV9 and TRBJ2-1; TRBD2 aligns across 7 bases. Trimming cost V 4 bases and J 4 bases; bases outside gene matches: 5. Germline CDR1 is SGDLS and CDR2 is YYNGEE. This CDR3 contains 14 residues. In DNA, the CDR3 is TGTGCCAGCAGCCCCCCGGGGGGTTACAATGAGCAGTTCTTC. It encodes CASSPPGGYNEQFF.

The rearrangement uses TRBV6-5 and TRBJ1-2; TRBD1 matches 9 bases. Germline values: CDR1 MNHEY, CDR2 SVGAGI. Losses at the gene ends were 6 bases for V and 2 bases for J; bases not matched to a gene: 7. There are 15 residues in the CDR3. CDR3 in DNA: TGTGCCAGCAGCCCCGGGACAGGGATAAACTATGGCTACACCTTC. Translation gives CASSPGTGINYGYTF.

This chain joins TRBV11-3 and TRBJ2-3; D gene ambiguous. Germline V CDR1 and CDR2: SGHNT, YENEEA. V was trimmed by 5 bases and J by 6 bases, leaving 12 bases between them. This CDR3 comprises 13 residues. CDR3 sequence reads: CASSPRPRDTQYF. The CDR3 DNA reads TGTGCCAGCAGCCCCCGACCCCGGGATACGCAGTATTTT. The full variable domain, completed using reference TRBV11-3 and TRBJ2-3, is EAGVVQSPRYKIIEKKQPVAFWCNPISGHNTLYWYLQNLGQGPELLIRYENEEAVDDSQLPKDRFSAERLKGVDSTLKIQPAELGDSAVYLCASSPRPRDTQYFGPGTRLTVL.

The chain has TRBV7-9 and TRBJ2-2; the match to TRBD2 covers 10 bases. V gave up 1 base and J gave up 6 bases; unmatched junction bases: 2. Germline V gives CDR1 SEHNR, CDR2 FQNEAQ (reference sequence). The CDR3 runs to 15 residues. CDR3 amino acids: CASSLVSGRSGELFF. The CDR3 DNA reads as TGTGCCAGCAGCTTAGTTAGCGGGAGGTCCGGGGAGCTGTTTTTT. Based on the CDR3 plus reference TRBV7-9 and TRBJ2-2, the full variable domain is DTGVSQNPRHKITKRGQNVTFRCDPISEHNRLYWYRQTLGQGPEFLTYFQNEAQLEKSRLLSDRFSAERPKGSFSTLEIQRTEQGDSAMYLCASSLVSGRSGELFFGEGSRLTVL.

This chain connects TRBV5-6 to TRBJ1-2; D gene ambiguous. This CDR3 is built from 15 residues. Trimming removed 0 bases at V and 4 bases at J, with 13 bases between. Germline CDR1 reads SGHDT; CDR2 reads YYEEEE. The CDR3 loop reads CASSLVAVTPYGYTF. The CDR3 DNA reads TGTGCCAGCAGCTTGGTGGCAGTTACCCCCTATGGCTACACCTTC.

DNA for the CDR3: TGCAGCGTTGATAAGGCTACAGGGTTAGAGACCCAGTACTTC. This codes for CSVDKATGLETQYF. The chain links TRBV29-1 to TRBJ2-5; the D gene is possibly TRBD1 (6 bases). CDR1 is SQVTM, CDR2 ANQGSEA, per germline. CDR3 length: 14 residues. Trimming left V 3 bases short and J 4 bases short, with 15 bases between.

This clone has a single count. V and J are TRBV20-1 and TRBJ2-1; 8 bases are shared with TRBD2. This CDR3 spans 10 amino acids. Germline values: CDR1 DFQATT, CDR2 SNEGSKA (reference sequence). V lost 6 bases and J lost 10; bases outside the gene matches: 2. The CDR3 region is CSAGRAEQFF. The CDR3 coding sequence is TGCAGTGCCGGGAGGGCAGAGCAGTTCTTC.

This sequence joins TRBV7-9 and TRBJ2-1; no reliable D call. Trimming cost V 5 bases and J 4 bases, with 15 bases left between them. Germline V gene data show CDR1 as SEHNR and CDR2 as FQNEAQ (reference sequence). The CDR3 consists of 15 residues. CDR3 DNA sequence: TGTGCCAGCAGCCCTCCTCCGTCTGATTACAATGAGCAGTTCTTC. It codes for CASSPPPSDYNEQFF.